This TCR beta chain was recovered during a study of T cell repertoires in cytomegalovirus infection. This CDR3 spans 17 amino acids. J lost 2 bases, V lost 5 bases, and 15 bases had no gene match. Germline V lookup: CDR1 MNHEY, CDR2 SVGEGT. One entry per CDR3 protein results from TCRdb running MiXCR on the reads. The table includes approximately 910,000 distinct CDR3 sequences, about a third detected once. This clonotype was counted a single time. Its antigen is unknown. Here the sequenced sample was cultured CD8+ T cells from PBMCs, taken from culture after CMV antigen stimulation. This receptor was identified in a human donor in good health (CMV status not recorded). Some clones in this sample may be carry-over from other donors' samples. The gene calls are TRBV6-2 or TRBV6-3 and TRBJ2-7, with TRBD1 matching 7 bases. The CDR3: CASSPHPITGQTYEQYF. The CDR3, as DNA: TGTGCCAGCAGTCCCCACCCGATCACGGGACAGACCTACGAGCAGTACTTC.